The TCR beta chain under discussion was sequenced for a study of blood T cell repertoires in COVID-19 (dated by TCRdb to the early 2020s). In the study overall: The collaborator samples originated in the United States, Italy and Spain and spanned the acute and convalescent phases of COVID-19. The material from the prospective study consisted of cDNA or gDNA derived from T cells, B-cell-depleted T cells, or PBMCs. Deeply sampled blood TCRbeta repertoires from subjects exposed to, actively infected with, or recovered from COVID-19 were included in the dataset. The repertoires were released in a freely available public database intended as a resource for research on the immune response to SARS-CoV-2. The samples were drawn from two sources: the first 160 participants of the ongoing ImmuneRACE study, and fewer than 1,500 subjects contributed by 6 global collaborators. Sample metadata almost always included a de-identified subject ID, COVID-19 status, age in years and sex. Where HLA class I and class II types were available, the types were taken from metadata supplied by the sample provider, not from assay-based typing.

With regard to this clone: Its antigen specificity is not known. No quality values exist for individual bases; no much larger clone is one base distant. Additional DNA sequences in this sample encode the identical CDR3.

Each collaborating institution followed its own protocols to collect whole blood in K2EDTA tubes. For TCRbeta analysis, collaborators shipped samples as frozen whole blood, isolated PBMCs, or DNA extracted from either of those sample types. Clipping removes 3 bases from V and 3 bases from J, with 1 as the unmatched junction base count. From cysteine to phenylalanine, the CDR3 is 13 amino acids long. Kept here is only the CDR3 DNA, which spans 39 bases and is read in frame from base 1. What the authors observed across the whole study: How much clinical and demographic metadata was included differed by source and by participant, and the metadata was provided uncurated.

TCRbeta CDR3 regions were amplified from genomic DNA using the immunoSEQ Assay, a bias-controlled multiplex PCR. The authors' analysis ran thus. Nucleated cell counts per sample were estimated from amplification of reference gene primers within the assay. To quantify the absolute abundance of each unique TCRbeta CDR3 rearrangement, sequence reads were collapsed and filtered. Productive Simpson clonality was computed per sample as the square root of Simpson's diversity index over productive rearrangements. TCRdb carries this immuneACCESS record with in-frame sequences only. Its versions omit some clonotypes, under half of them owing to an unresolved V gene in the studies checked, with the rest unexplained. V and J calls and clone size are given by that table; D and trimming were obtained from the DNA. Across this sample there are about 300,000 clones, with 70% to 90% seen only once. The top ten constitute 1% to 1.5% of the sample.

The sequenced sample was peripheral blood. The sequence came from a man between 65 and 80 years old with acute or convalescent COVID-19. The rearranged chain carries TRBV12-3 or TRBV12-4 and TRBJ1-2; 7 central nucleotides agree with TRBD1. This receptor carries the CDR3 CASSLTGHYGYTF. The DNA sequence is TGTGCCAGCAGTTTGACAGGGCACTATGGCTACACCTTC.